This T cell receptor (beta chain) was profiled in a study of shared clonotypes between healthy human individuals. On the study more broadly: There were three CD4 naive, three CD4 memory, two CD8 naive and one CD8 memory plates per donor.

This clone occurred a few times. The study enrolled healthy HIV-negative adults without recent acute infections or vaccinations as donors. In germline, CDR1 is SQVTM, CDR2 ANQGSEA. This CDR3 has 15 amino acids. V was clipped by 6 bases and J by 3 bases, with 20 bases between them. A deep-level run was used for the assay. Under the authors' procedure: Filtering was not the same, since immunoSEQ gave junction-only sequences without quality scores. Sequenced by immunoSEQ multiplex PCR; TCRdb stores in-frame clones only, minus some. The V and J calls and clone size were taken over from that table, and D and trimming were inferred from the DNA. The sample contains roughly 700,000 clones, about nine tenths of which appear only once.

The TCR was taken from a man between 18 and 29 years old in good health. Some clones in this sample may be carry-over from other donors' samples. This chain uses TRBV29-1 with TRBJ2-5; D may be TRBD1 (5 bases). Sequenced material: memory CD8+ T cells from PBMCs. The subset: CD45RO+ cells pooled with CCR7-negative TemRA cells. CDR3 nucleotides: TGCAGCGTAGGGGATGGGGAATCGGTGAAAGAGACCCAGTACTTC. Its protein is CSVGDGESVKETQYF. Full variable domain (rest looked up from reference TRBV29-1 and TRBJ2-5): SAVISQKPSRDICQRGTSLTIQCQVDSQVTMMFWYRQQPGQSLTLIATANQGSEATYESGFVIDKFPISRPNLTFSTLTVSNMSPEDSSIYLCSVGDGESVKETQYFGPGTRLLVL.